This T cell receptor (beta chain) emerged from a study of blood T cell repertoires in COVID-19. Study overall: Acute and convalescent COVID-19 samples came from the United States, Italy and Spain. PBMCs, B-cell-depleted T cells, or T cells were the source of the cDNA or gDNA that made up the material.

In the study's own analysis: Quantification of nucleated cells was approximated via reference gene primer amplification. Here immunoSEQ multiplex PCR was the method, and the copy in TCRdb shows in-frame clones only, minus some. From that table come the V and J calls and clone size; the DNA was used to work out D and trimming. This sample yields some 95,000 clones, of which 76% are seen a single time; around 7% belongs to the top ten. Trimming took 2 bases from V and 4 from J; bases not matched to a gene: 1. Germline V gene lookup returns CDR1 SGHTA and CDR2 FQGTGA. This CDR3 contains 15 residues. Specimen: peripheral blood. This clonotype originated in a man between 65 and 85 years old with acute or convalescent COVID-19. The genes are TRBV7-3 and TRBJ2-1; 11 bases agree with TRBD2. CDR3 sequence (DNA): TGTGCCAGCAGCTTAGGGACTAGCGGATACAATGAGCAGTTCTTC. Protein product: CASSLGTSGYNEQFF.